Detailed here is one TCR beta chain. No antigen is known for it. This specimen belongs to a study of T cells in Graves' hyperthyroidism and ophthalmopathy. Exclusion of a patient resulted from uncontrolled infection, other autoimmune disease, pregnancy or lactation. Amplified regions were TCR beta CDR3 sequences from RNA transcripts. In the first-round RT-PCR of the TCR CDR3, the HTBI primer set was used. In TCRdb, the multiplex PCR reads were re-called with MiXCR into one record per CDR3 protein. The sample contains approximately 640,000 distinct CDR3 sequences, about 18% of which appear only once. Study conclusions and caveats: Blood also contained most expanded thyroid clonotypes above 0.001. The model made its ophthalmopathy prediction, and onset followed a median about 6.8 months later.

Trimming cost V 4 bases and J 8 bases, with 11 bases left between them. The length of the CDR3 is 13 residues. This TCR came from a man aged 45-60 years with Graves' hyperthyroidism. The specimen sequenced was blood. This chain uses TRBV12-3 or TRBV12-4 with TRBJ1-4; D is unresolved. The CDR3 region is CASSWSFEEKLFF. CDR3 DNA: TGTGCCAGCAGTTGGTCGTTCGAGGAAAAACTGTTTTTT.